The following is a T cell receptor (beta chain) sequence with its context. Trimming took 0 bases from V and 0 from J, leaving 12 bases between them. The CDR3 covers 16 residues. Germline CDR1 SEHNR, CDR2 FQNEAQ (reference sequence). Under the authors' procedure: Scientists estimated how many nucleated cells there were by amplifying reference gene primers. The protocol was immunoSEQ multiplex PCR, while the TCRdb copy is restricted to in-frame clones and leaves out a portion. V and J calls and clone size are those listed in that table; D and trimming were worked out from the DNA. The table has just under 350,000 clones, more than 75% seen once. The source of the sample is a study of blood T cell repertoires in COVID-19. Background on the study: Samples of COVID-19 (acute and convalescent) were obtained from the United States, Italy and Spain.

The receptor comes from a woman aged 45-65 years with COVID-19, enrolled during active disease. The chain is built from TRBV7-9 and TRBJ2-7; tentatively, D is TRBD2 (5 bases). The specimen was peripheral blood. CDR3 residues: CASSLAWLAHSYEQYF. Here the CDR3 DNA reads TGTGCCAGCAGCTTAGCCTGGCTAGCCCACTCCTACGAGCAGTACTTC.